This record covers a single T cell receptor beta chain. Its antigen target is currently unknown. Base-call qualities are not available, and no considerably larger clone is one nucleotide away. Per the publication, the time point label means: baseline before first vaccination. Vaccinee samples were obtained from the UK trials COV001 and COV002, which included a single-blind randomized controlled phase 2/3 trial of AZD1222 (ChAdOx1 nCoV-19) in healthy adults. For TCRbeta chain sequencing, PBMC samples from trial participants were taken at day 0 and at day 28 after the second dose. Via the germline V gene, CDR1 is MDHEN and CDR2 SYDVKM. The CDR3 holds 11 amino acids from the cysteine to the phenylalanine. This entry keeps only the CDR3 DNA: 33 bases, framed from base 1. Cut back by 1 base and 7 bases, the V and J ends lie 2 bases apart. This record belongs to a study of T cell responses to AZD1222 COVID-19 vaccine (dated by TCRdb to the early 2020s). For the wider study: AZD1222 recipients with second doses at about 4 weeks or about 12 weeks were pooled, because spike-specific TCR depth and breadth did not differ between schedules. Enrollment into the trials was organized by age into subgroups of 18-55, 56-69 and 70-plus years, and those subgroups contained about 150, 27 and 61 TCR-sequenced participants, respectively. TCR sequencing was performed for 230 to 250 trial participants, of whom about 200 were given two doses of AZD1222 and around 25 were given two doses of MenACWY control vaccine.

Broad study findings and their caveats: Participants were mostly white British, with more females than males. The authors suggested clonal diversity may have been underestimated. After two AZD1222 doses, spike-specific TCR breadth and depth were significantly higher than at day 0 and than in MenACWY recipients. Reportedly, almost half of the unique spike-specific TCRs recognized epitopes lying outside the regions that are mutated in the B.1.351 and B.1.1.7 variants. Vaccine-associated CD4 TCRs spanned the whole spike protein, with dominant responses in regions 160-218 and 743-854. Only 5 to 7 AZD1222 recipients were SARS-CoV-2 seropositive at baseline, limiting conclusions about previously exposed vaccinees. In the small 56-69-year group, the increase in depth fell short of significance, most likely because of low power. No day 14 peak-response samples were available, so repertoires were characterized only after the peak T cell response.

The CDR3 regions of human TCRbeta chains were analyzed by immunosequencing. The study's processing was this. Repertoire TCRs were matched against a reference library of SARS-CoV-2-specific TCRs generated with the MIRA antigen-specificity platform. Breadth was defined as the fraction of unique TCRs that were SARS-CoV-2-associated, and depth was defined as the fraction of total T cells that were SARS-CoV-2-associated. Using the MIRA data, each spike-specific TCR was mapped to the spike region that the TCR reacts to and placed in a CD4 or CD8 class. Log10-transformed breadth and depth values were compared by one-way ANOVA with Sidak's multiple comparisons tests. TCRdb re-hosts the immuneACCESS table, in-frame sequences only. Its copies lack some clones; in the studies checked, an unresolved V gene accounts for under half of them, and the cause for the rest is not known. V and J calls and clone size come straight from that table; D and trimming were deduced from the DNA. The sample table shows some 110,000 clones, and about 87% are seen once. The biggest ten clones account for roughly 4% of the sample.

The V and J segments used are TRBV28 and TRBJ1-5; the D gene is not confidently resolved. The receptor was derived from an adult in good health. The material sequenced was peripheral blood, taken on day 0 of AZD1222 vaccination. The CDR3 region reads CASSLSQPQHF. The sequenced DNA: TGTGCCAGCAGTTTATCCCAGCCCCAGCATTTT.